Sequencing of this TCR beta chain was carried out in a study of T cells in Graves' hyperthyroidism and ophthalmopathy (dated by TCRdb to between 2018 and 2021). About the study as a whole: Peripheral blood samples were taken at initial diagnosis, before any treatment was given. TCR Vbeta CDR3 sequencing of 135 peripheral blood samples (approximately 44 ophthalmopathy, roughly 72 hyperthyroidism and approximately 17 progressor patients) is reported in the paper. Prospective prediction of ophthalmopathy was tested in an independent validation cohort consisting of some 19 hyperthyroidism patients and around 16 patients who later progressed to ophthalmopathy. After sampling, hyperthyroidism patients received methimazole starting at 30 mg daily, and ophthalmopathy patients received high-dose intravenous methylprednisolone. To identify TCR V-J signatures that set the groups apart, the researchers used a discovery cohort of 100 patients, made up of 43 with Graves' ophthalmopathy and 55 to 65 with stable Graves' hyperthyroidism. For training and testing, the 100 or so patients in the discovery cohort were randomly divided in a 7:3 ratio. In addition, the study compared T-cell repertoires in thyroid tissue and in blood from six Graves' hyperthyroidism patients.

Broader findings and caveats from the paper: During validation, the model predicted progression to ophthalmopathy a median of about 5.9 months ahead of onset, with 70.59% sensitivity and around 72% specificity. A model built on a 13 V-J signature distinguished ophthalmopathy from stable hyperthyroidism, reaching 87.88% sensitivity and about 81% specificity in cross-validation and 80%/75% in testing. Sample size was not statistically predetermined, and blinding of investigators to group allocation was not performed. Most expanded thyroid clonotypes (frequency above 0.001) were also found in blood, which suggests that blood repertoires may mirror thyroid immune responses.

The TCR beta CDR3 regions were amplified from RNA transcripts. The first round of RT-PCR for the TCR CDR3 was performed with the HTBI primer set and the Qiagen OneStep RT-PCR kit. Libraries were constructed in a second round of multiplex PCR, after which size selection and purification were performed. Libraries were sequenced paired-end with 100 bp reads on an Illumina HiSeq2000. The original methods were these. Raw data were processed with SOAPnuke, discarding reads with adapters, uncalled bases, mean Phred below 15, or no exact constant-primer or identifier match. COPE v1.2.5 was used to merge high-quality paired reads, and clonotypes were defined as unique nucleotide sequences. MiTCR v1.1 was used to align clonotypes to the IMGT TRBV, TRBD and TRBJ reference segments. Only V-J combinations with frequency above 0.0001, covering 99% to 99.2% of repertoires, were analysed. A TCS score was defined as the ratio of F50 (clonal expansion) to E x V (chaos), with BLOSUM62-based TCRdist applied between CDR3 peptides within each V-J. Welch's t-statistics and random forest reduced just over 500 V-J features to about 12, which were used in a naive Bayes classifier (R e1071). TCRdb passed the public sequencing reads through fastp at Q25 and MiXCR, retaining productive beta sequences. Merged by CDR3 protein, the rows form single entries marked with the most common genes and DNA. TCRdb assigned the V and J calls; the authors' analysis was not used. The table for this sample lists some 550,000 distinct CDR3 sequences; around 20% of them were counted only once. About 26% of the sample rests with the top ten.

A patient counted as having stable Graves' hyperthyroidism if no progression to ophthalmopathy occurred over 18 months of follow-up. Hyperthyroidism patients were newly diagnosed, with disease duration under 2 months, and aged 18 to 65 years. Patients with uncontrolled infections, other autoimmune diseases, pregnancy or lactation were excluded. Diagnoses were based on clinical symptoms, serum thyroxine and TRAb, thyroid ultrasound and orbital computed tomography. PBMCs were isolated from around 10 ml of fresh peripheral blood by Ficoll-Paque density gradient centrifugation. Total RNA was extracted using Trizol reagent, and RNA quality was assessed on an Agilent 2100 Bioanalyzer. Points on this clonotype: The antigen this receptor binds is unknown. Base qualities are not recorded, but no much larger clone differs from it by a single base.

This TCR was recovered from a young man with Graves' hyperthyroidism. Sequencing input: blood.

The CDR3 amino acid sequence is: CSALPEIRNIQYF. The nucleotide sequence is TGCAGTGCCCTACCGGAGATTCGGAACATTCAGTACTTC. The sequence links TRBV20-1 to TRBJ2-4, with no D gene named confidently. For CDR1 and CDR2, the germline V gene (reference sequence) lists DFQATT and SNEGSKA. Trimming takes 6 bases from V and 7 bases from J, and the germline ends sit 16 bases apart. The CDR3 starts with the cysteine, ends with the phenylalanine, and has 13 residues. Only the CDR3 portion is preserved as DNA: 39 bases, with reading frame beginning at the first base.